These T cell receptor beta chains were read from a single sample in a study of blood T cells in healthy people across ages. TCRdb re-derived calls from the 5' RACE reads in MiXCR, one entry per CDR3 protein. The sample lists 800,000 to 900,000 distinct CDR3 sequences, around 62% occurring once. Specimen: blood. The receptors stem from a man aged 25 to 40 in good health. CDR3s include the opening cysteine and the closing phenylalanine or tryptophan. Each record gives: V gene, J gene, CDR3 length, clone size, D gene, CDR3 protein, CDR3 DNA. D genes are given only for firm matches. The listing skips clone size in some rows; elsewhere it reads once, few, many or a size class.

v_gene: TRBV6-5
j_gene: TRBJ1-2
len: 16
abundance: -
d_gene: TRBD1
CDR3aa: CASRSSPGQGVGGYTF
CDR3nt: TGTGCCAGCAGGAGCTCACCGGGACAGGGGGTAGGTGGCTACACCTTC

v_gene: TRBV4-2
j_gene: TRBJ1-5
len: 16
abundance: -
d_gene: -
CDR3aa: CASSQDRTGGNQPQHF
CDR3nt: TGTGCCAGCAGCCAAGATAGAACGGGGGGGAATCAGCCCCAGCATTTT

v_gene: TRBV4-3
j_gene: TRBJ1-2
len: 15
abundance: few
d_gene: -
CDR3aa: CASSQGTSWAYGYTF
CDR3nt: TGCGCCAGCAGCCAAGGGACATCGTGGGCCTATGGCTACACCTTC

v_gene: TRBV6-5
j_gene: TRBJ1-5
len: 14
abundance: few
d_gene: -
CDR3aa: CASSYRGEGQPQHF
CDR3nt: TGTGCCAGCAGTTACCGGGGGGAAGGTCAGCCCCAGCATTTT

v_gene: TRBV20-1
j_gene: TRBJ1-6
len: 14
abundance: -
d_gene: TRBD1
CDR3aa: CSASRTGRNSPLHF
CDR3nt: TGCAGTGCTAGCAGGACAGGGCGTAATTCACCCCTCCACTTT

v_gene: TRBV3-1
j_gene: TRBJ2-5
len: 15
abundance: once
d_gene: -
CDR3aa: CASSQGRGGKETQYF
CDR3nt: TGTGCCAGCAGCCAAGGGAGGGGCGGTAAAGAGACCCAGTACTTC

v_gene: TRBV10-3
j_gene: TRBJ2-3
len: 13
abundance: -
d_gene: TRBD1
CDR3aa: CAAGQGRTDTQYF
CDR3nt: TGTGCCGCTGGACAGGGGAGGACAGATACGCAGTATTTT

v_gene: TRBV7-7
j_gene: TRBJ2-5
len: 14
abundance: -
d_gene: -
CDR3aa: CASSLWGGAETQYF
CDR3nt: TGTGCTAGCAGCTTATGGGGGGGGGCTGAGACCCAGTACTTC

v_gene: TRBV27
j_gene: TRBJ2-3
len: 15
abundance: -
d_gene: TRBD1
CDR3aa: CASKRTGSSTDTQYF
CDR3nt: TGTGCCAGCAAACGGACAGGGTCTAGCACAGATACGCAGTATTTT

v_gene: TRBV7-9
j_gene: TRBJ2-7
len: 14
abundance: -
d_gene: -
CDR3aa: CASSLELFPYEQYF
CDR3nt: TGTGCCAGCAGCTTAGAATTGTTTCCCTACGAGCAGTACTTC

v_gene: TRBV27
j_gene: TRBJ2-3
len: 14
abundance: -
d_gene: -
CDR3aa: CASRQLTGSDTQYF
CDR3nt: TGTGCCAGCCGACAACTAACGGGCTCAGATACGCAGTATTTT